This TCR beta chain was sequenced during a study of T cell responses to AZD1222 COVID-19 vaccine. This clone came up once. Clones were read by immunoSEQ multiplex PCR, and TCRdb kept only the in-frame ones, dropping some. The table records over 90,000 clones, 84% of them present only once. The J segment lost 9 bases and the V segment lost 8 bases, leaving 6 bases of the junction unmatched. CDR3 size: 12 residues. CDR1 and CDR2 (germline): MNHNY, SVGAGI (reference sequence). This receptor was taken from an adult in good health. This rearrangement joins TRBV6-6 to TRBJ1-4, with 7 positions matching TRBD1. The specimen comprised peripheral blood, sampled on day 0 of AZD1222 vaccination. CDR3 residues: CASRQQGKKLFF. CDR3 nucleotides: TGTGCCAGCCGTCAACAGGGGAAAAAACTGTTTTTT.